Each of the 17 T cell receptor beta chains below was sequenced from the same sample in a study of OX40 agonist ivuxolimab in advanced cancers. Method: immunoSEQ multiplex PCR; TCRdb's copy keeps in-frame clones and lacks some. In the table there are about 43,000 clones, more than 75% of which are singletons. The specimen comprised CD4+ or CD8+ T cells sorted from blood, sampled in a trial of the OX40 agonist ivuxolimab. Receptors originate from an adult with an advanced solid tumor such as melanoma, head and neck, liver or kidney cancer.

The CDR3 sequence: CASGVLGGETQYF. In nucleotides, the CDR3 is TGTGCCAGCGGCGTCCTGGGGGGAGAGACCCAGTACTTC. The J gene is TRBJ2-5, the V gene TRBV6-1, with D possibly TRBD2 on 6 matching bases. This CDR3 region has 13 residues. Trimming pared 8 bases from V and 4 bases from J, leaving 14 bases between. Germline CDR1 reads MNHNS; CDR2 reads SASEGT.

The chain couples TRBV5-8 to TRBJ1-1; D call uncertain. Germline V lookup: CDR1 SGHTS, CDR2 YDEGEE. The CDR3 runs 12 residues. V lost 6 bases and J lost 7, with 13 bases in between. CDR3 sequence: CASIEYTFEAFF. The CDR3 DNA follows: TGTGCCAGCATCGAATACACCTTTGAAGCTTTCTTT.

This clone is a singleton in its sample. The chain employs TRBV13 and TRBJ2-7; the D gene is possibly TRBD2 (7 bases). The CDR3 contains 17 residues. V dropped 4 bases and J dropped 2 bases, with 21 bases sitting between them. The V gene's germline CDR1 is PRHDT and CDR2 FYEKMQ (reference sequence). The CDR3 region is CASSSGGTQGPAYEQYF. The CDR3 DNA reads as TGTGCCAGCAGCTCCGGGGGGACACAGGGACCAGCCTACGAGCAGTACTTC.

DNA of the CDR3: TGCAGCGTTGAGGATAGTTTGAATGAGCAGTTCTTC. Amino acid sequence: CSVEDSLNEQFF. The chain has TRBV29-1 and TRBJ2-1; no clear D gene. V was clipped by 3 bases and J by 7 bases, with 10 bases between them. Germline lookup yields CDR1 SQVTM and CDR2 ANQGSEA. The CDR3 contains 12 residues.

This chain links TRBV6-5 with TRBJ2-5, with 8 bases identical to TRBD1. Trimming took 4 bases from V and 4 from J; bases not matched to a gene: 8. The germline gives CDR1 MNHEY, CDR2 SVGAGI. The length of the CDR3 is 15 residues. The CDR3 DNA reads TGTGCCAGCAGTTCATCAGGGGGCGCCTCAGAGACCCAGTACTTC. It yields the protein CASSSSGGASETQYF.

In its sample, this clone was seen once. The chain employs TRBV23-1 and TRBJ1-1; 9 nucleotides agree with TRBD1. TRBV23-1 is an ORF for which the function is uncertain. CDR3 size: 14 residues. V lost 3 bases, J lost 4 bases, and 3 bases stayed unmatched. CDR3 in amino acids: CASSHPTGGTEAFF. For the CDR3, the DNA is TGCGCCAGCAGTCACCCGACAGGGGGCACTGAAGCTTTCTTT.

The chain uses TRBV19 and TRBJ1-2, with a possible D match to TRBD1 (6 bases). Trimming removed 6 bases from V and 4 bases from J, with 18 bases in between. Germline V CDR1 and CDR2: LNHDA, SQIVND (reference sequence). The CDR3 covers 15 residues. CDR3 sequence (DNA): TGTGCCAGTAGGGTTGTCCAGGGGACTGCCTATGGCTACACCTTC. This codes for CASRVVQGTAYGYTF. The full variable domain, its missing parts supplied by reference TRBV19 and TRBJ1-2, is DGGITQSPKYLFRKEGQNVTLSCEQNLNHDAMYWYRQDPGQGLRLIYYSQIVNDFQKGDIAEGYSVSREKKESFPLTVTSAQKNPTAFYLCASRVVQGTAYGYTFGSGTRLTVV.

The rearrangement links TRBV7-9 to TRBJ2-3, with D maybe TRBD2 (6 bases). There are 18 residues in the CDR3. Deletions cut 0 bases from V and 4 bases from J, with 20 bases between. Germline V gene lookup returns CDR1 SEHNR and CDR2 FQNEAQ (reference sequence). In DNA, the CDR3 is TGTGCCAGCAGCTTAGCCATTCTAGCGCCCCTCCTACCAGATACGCAGTATTTT. Translating gives CASSLAILAPLLPDTQYF.

This clone occurred once. CDR3 DNA: TGTGCCAGCCACAAGGGGGTAGGGCAGTTCTTC. Its translation: CASHKGVGQFF. The chain recombines TRBV27 with TRBJ2-1, with D possibly TRBD1 on 6 matching bases. V lost 8 bases and J 12 bases, leaving 14 bases between the germline ends. Germline V gives CDR1 MNHEY, CDR2 SMNVEV (reference sequence). The CDR3 totals 11 residues.

V gene TRBV7-8 combines with J gene TRBJ2-3; the match to TRBD2 covers 8 bases. CDR3 length: 15 amino acids. The trim removed 1 base at V and 2 bases at J, leaving 2 bases unmatched. Germline V gene sequence: CDR1 SGHVS, CDR2 FQNEAQ. The chain's CDR3 is CASSLGGGPTDTQYF. For the CDR3, the DNA is TGTGCCAGCAGCTTAGGCGGGGGGCCCACAGATACGCAGTATTTT.

This chain joins TRBV19 and TRBJ2-1; 11 bases align to TRBD2. Germline V gene lookup returns CDR1 LNHDA and CDR2 SQIVND (reference sequence). The CDR3 is 16 amino acids. V trimming: 3 bases; J trimming: 4 bases; junction bases outside the gene matches: 5. The CDR3 reads CASSMGLADLYNEQFF. CDR3 sequence (DNA): TGTGCCAGTAGTATGGGACTAGCGGACCTTTACAATGAGCAGTTCTTC.

The gene calls are TRBV6-5 and TRBJ2-2, with a possible D match to TRBD1 (5 bases). From germline, CDR1 is MNHEY and CDR2 SVGAGI. This CDR3 region has 15 residues. The ends were cut back, 6 bases at V and 3 bases at J, with 14 bases in the middle. The CDR3 DNA reads TGTGCCAGCAGCCCGGACAAGGCGTACACCGGGGAGCTGTTTTTT. It specifies CASSPDKAYTGELFF.

The gene calls are TRBV7-9 and TRBJ1-2; D might be TRBD1 (6 bases). CDR1 is SEHNR, CDR2 FQNEAQ, per germline (reference sequence). V shed 6 bases and J shed 8 bases, with 19 bases lying between them. The length of the CDR3 is 14 residues. The CDR3 is CASSRLGGKEGYTF. The DNA of the CDR3 is TGTGCCAGCAGTCGGTTAGGGGGGAAGGAGGGCTACACCTTC. The whole variable domain, filled in from reference TRBV7-9 and TRBJ1-2, reads DTGVSQNPRHKITKRGQNVTFRCDPISEHNRLYWYRQTLGQGPEFLTYFQNEAQLEKSRLLSDRFSAERPKGSFSTLEIQRTEQGDSAMYLCASSRLGGKEGYTFGSGTRLTVV.

This clone was seen just once. The rearrangement joins TRBV7-7 to TRBJ2-3; the D gene is possibly TRBD2 (7 bases). The CDR3 loop spans 17 amino acids. V was cut by 1 base and J by 0 bases, with 14 bases left in between. Germline V gene data show CDR1 as SSHAT and CDR2 as FNYEAQ (reference sequence). This CDR3 reads CASSLGRGGSSTDTQYF. As DNA, the CDR3 is TGTGCCAGCAGCTTAGGAAGGGGGGGATCCAGCACAGATACGCAGTATTTT.

CDR3 sequence: CASSSLAGGLNNEQFF. The CDR3 nucleotides read TGTGCCAGCAGTTCCTTAGCGGGAGGGCTAAACAATGAGCAGTTCTTC. The rearrangement links TRBV28 to TRBJ2-1; 11 bases map to TRBD2. After removal of 4 bases from V and 5 bases from J, the junction contained 7 bases not matched to a gene. CDR1 is MDHEN and CDR2 is SYDVKM in the germline V gene. This CDR3 region has 16 residues.

This sequence joins TRBV5-4 and TRBJ2-7, with a weak D call TRBD1 (5 bases). V was clipped by 4 bases and J by 3 bases, with 8 bases between them. The CDR3 covers 12 residues. Germline V gene sequence: CDR1 SGHNT, CDR2 YYREEE (reference sequence). The CDR3 nucleotides read TGTGCCAGCAGCCAACAGGTCTACGAGCAGTACTTC. Its protein product is CASSQQVYEQYF.

In its sample, this clone was seen once. This chain links TRBV7-9 with TRBJ1-1, with a weak D call TRBD1 (6 bases). From germline, CDR1 is SEHNR and CDR2 FQNEAQ (reference sequence). Trimming cost V 1 base and J 4 bases, with 13 bases left between them. The CDR3 runs 15 residues. CDR3 in DNA: TGTGCCAGCAGCTTAGTGGCAGGGGCATTCACTGAAGCTTTCTTT. Protein product: CASSLVAGAFTEAFF.